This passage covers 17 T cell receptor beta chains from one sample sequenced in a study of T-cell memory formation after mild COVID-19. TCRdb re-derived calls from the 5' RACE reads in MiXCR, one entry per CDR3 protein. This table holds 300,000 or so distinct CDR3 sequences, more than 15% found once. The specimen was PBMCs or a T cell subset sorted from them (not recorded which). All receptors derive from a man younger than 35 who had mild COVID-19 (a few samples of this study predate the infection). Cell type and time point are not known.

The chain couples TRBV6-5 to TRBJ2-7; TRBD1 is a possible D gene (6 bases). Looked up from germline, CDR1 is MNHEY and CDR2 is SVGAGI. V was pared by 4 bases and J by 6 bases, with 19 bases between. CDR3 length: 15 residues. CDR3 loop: CASSFGGASVLEQYF. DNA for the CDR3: TGTGCCAGCAGTTTTGGGGGCGCGTCGGTCCTCGAGCAGTACTTC.

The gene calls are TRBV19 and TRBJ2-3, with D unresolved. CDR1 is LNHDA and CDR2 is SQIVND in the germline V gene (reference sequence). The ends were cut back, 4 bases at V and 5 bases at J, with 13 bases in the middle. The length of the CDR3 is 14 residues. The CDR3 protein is CASSTERIGDTQYF. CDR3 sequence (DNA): TGTGCCAGTAGTACAGAGCGAATCGGAGATACGCAGTATTTT.

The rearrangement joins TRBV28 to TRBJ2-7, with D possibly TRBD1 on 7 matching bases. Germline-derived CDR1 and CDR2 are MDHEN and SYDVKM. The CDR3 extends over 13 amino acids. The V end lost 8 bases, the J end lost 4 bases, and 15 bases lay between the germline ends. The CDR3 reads CASDLTGRYEQYV. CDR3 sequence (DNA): TGTGCCAGCGATCTGACAGGGAGGTACGAGCAGTACGTC.

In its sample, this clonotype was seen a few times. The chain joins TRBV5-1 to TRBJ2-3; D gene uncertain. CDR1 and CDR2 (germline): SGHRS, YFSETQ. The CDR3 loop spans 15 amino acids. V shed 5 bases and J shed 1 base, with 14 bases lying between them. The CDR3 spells CASSPPQFGTDTQYF. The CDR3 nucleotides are TGCGCCAGCAGTCCCCCTCAGTTTGGCACAGATACGCAGTATTTT.

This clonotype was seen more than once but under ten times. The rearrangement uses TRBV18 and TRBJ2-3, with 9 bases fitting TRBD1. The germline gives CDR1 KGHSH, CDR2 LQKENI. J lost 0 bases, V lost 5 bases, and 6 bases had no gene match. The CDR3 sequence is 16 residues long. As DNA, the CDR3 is TGTGCCAGCTCAAACAGGGGGCCGACTAGCACAGATACGCAGTATTTT. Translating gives CASSNRGPTSTDTQYF.

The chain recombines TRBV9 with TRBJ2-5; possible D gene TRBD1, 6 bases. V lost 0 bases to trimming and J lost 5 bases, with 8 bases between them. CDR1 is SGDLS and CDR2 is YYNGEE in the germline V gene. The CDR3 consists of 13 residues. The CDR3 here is CASSVAGAETQYF. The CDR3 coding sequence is TGTGCCAGCAGCGTAGCAGGGGCCGAGACCCAGTACTTC.

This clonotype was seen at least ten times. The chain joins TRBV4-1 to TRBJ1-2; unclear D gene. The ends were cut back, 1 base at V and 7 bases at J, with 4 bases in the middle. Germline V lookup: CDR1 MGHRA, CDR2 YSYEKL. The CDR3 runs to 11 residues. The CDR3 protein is CASSQVGGYTF. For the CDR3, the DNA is TGCGCCAGCAGCCAAGTAGGTGGCTACACCTTC.

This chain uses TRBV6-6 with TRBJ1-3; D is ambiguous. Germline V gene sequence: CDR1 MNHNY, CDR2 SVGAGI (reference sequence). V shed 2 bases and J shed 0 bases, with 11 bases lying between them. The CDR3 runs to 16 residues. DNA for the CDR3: TGTGCCAGCAGTTACAATCGGGTCTACTCTGGAAACACCATATATTTT. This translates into CASSYNRVYSGNTIYF.

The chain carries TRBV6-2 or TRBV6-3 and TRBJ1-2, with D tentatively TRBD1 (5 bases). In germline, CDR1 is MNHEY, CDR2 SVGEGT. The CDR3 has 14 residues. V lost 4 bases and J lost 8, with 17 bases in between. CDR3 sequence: CASSSWPPRDGYTF. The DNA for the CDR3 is TGTGCCAGCAGTTCCTGGCCCCCGAGGGACGGCTACACCTTC.

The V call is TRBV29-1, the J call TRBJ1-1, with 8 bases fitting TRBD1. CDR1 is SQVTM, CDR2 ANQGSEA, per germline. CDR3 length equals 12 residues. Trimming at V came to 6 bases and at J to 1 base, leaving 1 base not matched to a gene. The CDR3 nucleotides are TGCAGCGTAGGGACAGGGAACACTGAAGCTTTCTTT. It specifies CSVGTGNTEAFF.

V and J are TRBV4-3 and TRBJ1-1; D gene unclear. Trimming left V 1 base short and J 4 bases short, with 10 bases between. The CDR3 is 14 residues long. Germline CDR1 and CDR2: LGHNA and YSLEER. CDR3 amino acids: CASSQGTKGTEAFF. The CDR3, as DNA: TGCGCCAGCAGCCAAGGGACGAAGGGCACTGAAGCTTTCTTT.

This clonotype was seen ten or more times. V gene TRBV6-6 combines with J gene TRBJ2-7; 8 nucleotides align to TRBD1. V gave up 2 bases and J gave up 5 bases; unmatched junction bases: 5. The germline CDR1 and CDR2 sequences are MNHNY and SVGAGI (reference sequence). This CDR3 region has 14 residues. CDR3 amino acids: CASSYQTGVHEQYF. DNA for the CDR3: TGTGCCAGCAGTTACCAGACAGGGGTGCACGAGCAGTACTTC.

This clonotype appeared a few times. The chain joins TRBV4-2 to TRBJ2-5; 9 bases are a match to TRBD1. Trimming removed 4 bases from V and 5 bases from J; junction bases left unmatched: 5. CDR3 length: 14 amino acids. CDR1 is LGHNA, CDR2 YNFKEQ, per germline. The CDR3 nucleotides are TGTGCCAGCAGCCGGGACAGGGAGTTGGAGACCCAGTACTTC. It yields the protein CASSRDRELETQYF.

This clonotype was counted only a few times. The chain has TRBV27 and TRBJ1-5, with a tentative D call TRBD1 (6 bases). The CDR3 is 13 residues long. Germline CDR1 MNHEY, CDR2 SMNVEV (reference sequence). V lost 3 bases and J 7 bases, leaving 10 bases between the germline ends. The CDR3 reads CASSLAGVQPQHF. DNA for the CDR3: TGTGCCAGCAGTTTGGCAGGGGTCCAGCCCCAGCATTTT.

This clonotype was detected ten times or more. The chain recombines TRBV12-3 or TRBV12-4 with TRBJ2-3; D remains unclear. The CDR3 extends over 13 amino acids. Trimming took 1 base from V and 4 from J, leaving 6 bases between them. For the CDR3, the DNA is TGTGCCAGCAGTTTAGAGTTATCAGATACGCAGTATTTT. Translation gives CASSLELSDTQYF.

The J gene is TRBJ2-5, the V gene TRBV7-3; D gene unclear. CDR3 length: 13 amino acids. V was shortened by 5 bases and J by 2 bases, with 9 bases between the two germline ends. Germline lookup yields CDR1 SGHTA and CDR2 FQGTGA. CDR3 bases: TGTGCCAGCAGCCGGTCCCCTCAAGAGACCCAGTACTTC. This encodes CASSRSPQETQYF.

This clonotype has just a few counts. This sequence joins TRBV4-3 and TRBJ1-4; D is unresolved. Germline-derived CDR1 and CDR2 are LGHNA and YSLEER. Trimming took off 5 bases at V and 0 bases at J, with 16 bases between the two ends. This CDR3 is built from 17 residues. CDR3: CASSKPRTDTTNEKLFF. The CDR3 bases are TGCGCCAGCAGCAAGCCTCGGACGGATACAACTAATGAAAAACTGTTTTTT.